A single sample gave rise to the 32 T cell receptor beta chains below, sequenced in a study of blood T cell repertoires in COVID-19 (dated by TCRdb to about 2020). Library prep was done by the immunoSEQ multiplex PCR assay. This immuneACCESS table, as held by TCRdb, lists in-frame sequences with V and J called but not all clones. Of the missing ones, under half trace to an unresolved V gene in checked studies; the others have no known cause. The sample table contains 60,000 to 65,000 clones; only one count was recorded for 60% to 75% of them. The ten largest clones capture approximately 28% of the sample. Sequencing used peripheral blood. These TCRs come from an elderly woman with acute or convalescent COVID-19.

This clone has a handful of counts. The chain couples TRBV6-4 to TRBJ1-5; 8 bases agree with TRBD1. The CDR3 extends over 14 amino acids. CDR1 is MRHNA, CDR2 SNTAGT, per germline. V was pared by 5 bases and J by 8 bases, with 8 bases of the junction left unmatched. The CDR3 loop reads CASSPGQGGEPQHF. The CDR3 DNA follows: TGTGCCAGCAGTCCCGGACAGGGCGGGGAGCCCCAGCATTTT.

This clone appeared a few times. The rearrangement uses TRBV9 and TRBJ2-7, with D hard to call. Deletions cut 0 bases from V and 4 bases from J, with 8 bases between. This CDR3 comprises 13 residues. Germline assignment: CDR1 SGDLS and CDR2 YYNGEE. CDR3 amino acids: CASSVGWAYEQYF. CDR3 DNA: TGTGCCAGCAGCGTAGGGTGGGCTTACGAGCAGTACTTC.

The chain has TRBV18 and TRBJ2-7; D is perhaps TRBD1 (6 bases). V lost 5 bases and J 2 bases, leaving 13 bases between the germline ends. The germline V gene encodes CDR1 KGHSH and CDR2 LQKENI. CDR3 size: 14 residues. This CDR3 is CASSLQGRAYEQYF. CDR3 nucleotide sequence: TGTGCCAGCTCATTACAGGGACGAGCCTACGAGCAGTACTTC.

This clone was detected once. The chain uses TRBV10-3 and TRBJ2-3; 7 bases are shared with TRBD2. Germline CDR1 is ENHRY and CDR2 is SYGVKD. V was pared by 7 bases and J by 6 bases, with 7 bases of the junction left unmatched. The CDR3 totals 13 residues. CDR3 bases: TGTGCCATCACCGGGAGTAGCGGGGATACGCAGTATTTT. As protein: CAITGSSGDTQYF.

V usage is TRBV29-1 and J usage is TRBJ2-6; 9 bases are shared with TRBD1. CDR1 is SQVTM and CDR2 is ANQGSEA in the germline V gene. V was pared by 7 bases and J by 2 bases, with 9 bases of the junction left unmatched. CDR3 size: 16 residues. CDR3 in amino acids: CSAGQGLDAGANVLTF. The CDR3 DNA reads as TGCAGCGCCGGACAGGGGCTGGACGCTGGGGCCAACGTCCTGACTTTC.

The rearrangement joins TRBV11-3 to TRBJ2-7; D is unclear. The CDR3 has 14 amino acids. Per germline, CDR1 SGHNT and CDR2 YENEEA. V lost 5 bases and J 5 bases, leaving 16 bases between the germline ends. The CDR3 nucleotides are TGTGCCAGCAGCCCTCGTGGAGACTTAAACGAGCAGTACTTC. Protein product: CASSPRGDLNEQYF.

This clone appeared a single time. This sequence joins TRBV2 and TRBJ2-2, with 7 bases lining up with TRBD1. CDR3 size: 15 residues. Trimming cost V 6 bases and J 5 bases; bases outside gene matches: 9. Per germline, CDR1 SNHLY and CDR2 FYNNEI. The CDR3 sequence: CASRPPGQRTGELFF. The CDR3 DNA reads TGTGCCAGCAGGCCTCCGGGACAGAGGACCGGGGAGCTGTTTTTT.

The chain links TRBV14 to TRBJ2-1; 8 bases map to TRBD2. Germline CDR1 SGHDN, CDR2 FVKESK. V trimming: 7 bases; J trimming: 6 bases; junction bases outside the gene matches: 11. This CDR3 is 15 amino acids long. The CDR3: CASNPAGVAGNEQFF. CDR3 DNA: TGTGCCAGCAACCCAGCGGGAGTCGCTGGCAATGAGCAGTTCTTC.

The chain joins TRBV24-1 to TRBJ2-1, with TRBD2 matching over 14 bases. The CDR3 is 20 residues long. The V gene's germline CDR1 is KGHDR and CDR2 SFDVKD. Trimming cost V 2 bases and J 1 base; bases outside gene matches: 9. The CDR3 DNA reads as TGTGCCACCAGTGATTATTCCGGGACTAGCGGGAGAGCGTCCTACAATGAGCAGTTCTTC. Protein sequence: CATSDYSGTSGRASYNEQFF.

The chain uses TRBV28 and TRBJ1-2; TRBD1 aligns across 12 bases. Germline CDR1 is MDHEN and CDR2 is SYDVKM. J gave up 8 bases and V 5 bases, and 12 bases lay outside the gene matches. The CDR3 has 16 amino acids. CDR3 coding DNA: TGTGCCAGCAGTCCCCCCGCCGGGACAGGGGGCCGGGGCTACACCTTC. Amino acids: CASSPPAGTGGRGYTF.

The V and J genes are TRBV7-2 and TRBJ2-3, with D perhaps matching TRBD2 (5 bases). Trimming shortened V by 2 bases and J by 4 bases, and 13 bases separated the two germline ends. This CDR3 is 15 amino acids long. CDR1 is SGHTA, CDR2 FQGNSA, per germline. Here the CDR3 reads CASSLFGVPPDTQYF. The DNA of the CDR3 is TGTGCCAGCAGCTTATTCGGGGTCCCCCCAGATACGCAGTATTTT.

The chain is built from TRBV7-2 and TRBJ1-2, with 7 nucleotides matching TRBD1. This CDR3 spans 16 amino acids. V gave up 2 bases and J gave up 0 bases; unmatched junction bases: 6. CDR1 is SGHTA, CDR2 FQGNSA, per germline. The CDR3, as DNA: TGTGCCAGCAGCTTAACAGGGGATGTGCCTAACTATGGCTACACCTTC. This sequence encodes CASSLTGDVPNYGYTF.

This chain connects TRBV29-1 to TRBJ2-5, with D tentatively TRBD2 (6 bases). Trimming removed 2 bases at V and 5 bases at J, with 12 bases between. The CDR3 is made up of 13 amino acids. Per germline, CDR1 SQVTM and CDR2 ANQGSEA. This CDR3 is CSVESAGRETQYF. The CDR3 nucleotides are TGCAGCGTTGAATCGGCGGGGAGGGAGACCCAGTACTTC.

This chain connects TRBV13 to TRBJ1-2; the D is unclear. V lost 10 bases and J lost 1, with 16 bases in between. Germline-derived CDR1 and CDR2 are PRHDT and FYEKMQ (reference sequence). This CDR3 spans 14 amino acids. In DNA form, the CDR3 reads TGTGCCACCGTGGTGGGAGAACATAACTATGGCTACACCTTC. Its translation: CATVVGEHNYGYTF.

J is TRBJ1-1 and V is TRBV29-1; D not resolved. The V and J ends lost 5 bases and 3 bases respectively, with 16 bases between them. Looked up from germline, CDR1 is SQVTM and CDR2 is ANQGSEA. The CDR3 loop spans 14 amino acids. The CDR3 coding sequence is TGCAGCGTTCGAGCCGGGAGATCGGACACTGAAGCTTTCTTT. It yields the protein CSVRAGRSDTEAFF.

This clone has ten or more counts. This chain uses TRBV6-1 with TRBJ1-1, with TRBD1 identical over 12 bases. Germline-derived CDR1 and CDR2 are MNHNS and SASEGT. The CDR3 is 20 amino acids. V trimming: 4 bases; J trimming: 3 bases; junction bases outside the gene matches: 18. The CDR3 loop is CASSVGTGGLFTWRDTEAFF. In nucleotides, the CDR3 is TGTGCCAGCAGTGTGGGGACAGGGGGCCTTTTTACTTGGAGAGACACTGAAGCTTTCTTT.

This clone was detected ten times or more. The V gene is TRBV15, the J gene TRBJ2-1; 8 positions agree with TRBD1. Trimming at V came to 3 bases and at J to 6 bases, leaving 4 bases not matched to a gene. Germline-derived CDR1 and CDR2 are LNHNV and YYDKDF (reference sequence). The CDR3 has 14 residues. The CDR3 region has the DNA TGTGCCACCAGCAGGGACAGGGTGGTCAATGAGCAGTTCTTC. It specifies CATSRDRVVNEQFF.

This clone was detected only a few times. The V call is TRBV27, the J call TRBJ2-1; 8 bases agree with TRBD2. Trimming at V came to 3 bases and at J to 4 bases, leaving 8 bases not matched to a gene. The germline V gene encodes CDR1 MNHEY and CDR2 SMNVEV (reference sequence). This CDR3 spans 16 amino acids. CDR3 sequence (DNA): TGTGCCAGCAGTTTTCTCGGGAGGGAAATATACAATGAGCAGTTCTTC. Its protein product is CASSFLGREIYNEQFF.

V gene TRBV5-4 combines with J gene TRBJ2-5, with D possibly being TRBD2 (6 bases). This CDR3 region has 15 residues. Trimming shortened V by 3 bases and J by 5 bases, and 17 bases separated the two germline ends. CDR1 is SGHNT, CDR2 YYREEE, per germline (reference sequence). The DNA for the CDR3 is TGTGCCAGCAGCTGGAACCACGGGGAGGAGGAGACCCAGTACTTC. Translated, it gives CASSWNHGEEETQYF.

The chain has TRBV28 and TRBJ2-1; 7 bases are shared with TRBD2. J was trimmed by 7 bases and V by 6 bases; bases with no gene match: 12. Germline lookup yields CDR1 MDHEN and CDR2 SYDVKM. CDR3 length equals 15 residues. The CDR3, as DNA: TGTGCCAGCAGCATATTAGCGGGCCTGGGTAATGAGCAGTTCTTC. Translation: CASSILAGLGNEQFF.

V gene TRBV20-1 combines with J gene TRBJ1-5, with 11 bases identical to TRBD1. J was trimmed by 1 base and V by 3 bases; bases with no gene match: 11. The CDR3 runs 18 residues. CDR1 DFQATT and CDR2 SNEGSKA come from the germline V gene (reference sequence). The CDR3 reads CSASEGQGAVSSNQPQHF. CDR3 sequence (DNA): TGCAGTGCTAGTGAAGGACAGGGGGCGGTATCAAGCAATCAGCCCCAGCATTTT.

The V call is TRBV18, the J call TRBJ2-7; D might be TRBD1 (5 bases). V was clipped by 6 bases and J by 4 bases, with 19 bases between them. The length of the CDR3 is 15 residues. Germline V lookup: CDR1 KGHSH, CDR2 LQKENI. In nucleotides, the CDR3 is TGTGCCAGCTCCCCCGTAGGGGTCCTCGGATACGAGCAGTACTTC. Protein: CASSPVGVLGYEQYF.

The CDR3 loop reads CASSELFGLAGREQETQYF. CDR3 sequence (DNA): TGTGCCAGCAGTGAGCTTTTTGGACTAGCGGGAAGGGAACAGGAGACCCAGTACTTC. V and J are TRBV2 and TRBJ2-5; TRBD2 aligns across 12 bases. Germline V gene sequence: CDR1 SNHLY, CDR2 FYNNEI. Trimming removed 3 bases from V and 5 bases from J; junction bases left unmatched: 16. This CDR3 region has 19 residues.

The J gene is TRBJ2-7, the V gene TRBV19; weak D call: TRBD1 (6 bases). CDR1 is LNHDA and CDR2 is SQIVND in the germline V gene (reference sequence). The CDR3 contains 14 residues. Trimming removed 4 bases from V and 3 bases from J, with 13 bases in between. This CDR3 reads CASSTARGVYEQYF. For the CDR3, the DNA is TGTGCCAGTAGTACCGCCAGGGGAGTCTACGAGCAGTACTTC.

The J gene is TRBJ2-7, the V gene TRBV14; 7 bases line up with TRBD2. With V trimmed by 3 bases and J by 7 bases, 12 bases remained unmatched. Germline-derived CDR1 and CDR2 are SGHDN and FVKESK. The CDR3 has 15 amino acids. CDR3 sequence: CASSQDFAGEGEQYF. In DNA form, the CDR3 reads TGTGCCAGCAGCCAGGATTTTGCGGGAGAGGGGGAGCAGTACTTC.

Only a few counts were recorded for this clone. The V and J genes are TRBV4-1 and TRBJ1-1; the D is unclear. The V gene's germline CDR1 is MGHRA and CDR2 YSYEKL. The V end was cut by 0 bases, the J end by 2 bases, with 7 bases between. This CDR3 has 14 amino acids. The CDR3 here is CASSQDIGNTEAFF. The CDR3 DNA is TGCGCCAGCAGCCAAGACATCGGTAACACTGAAGCTTTCTTT.

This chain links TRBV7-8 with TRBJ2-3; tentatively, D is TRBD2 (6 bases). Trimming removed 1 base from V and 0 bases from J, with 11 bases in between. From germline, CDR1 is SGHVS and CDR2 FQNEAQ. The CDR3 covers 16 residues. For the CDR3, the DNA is TGTGCCAGCAGCTTAGTATCGGGAGCTAGCACAGATACGCAGTATTTT. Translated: CASSLVSGASTDTQYF.

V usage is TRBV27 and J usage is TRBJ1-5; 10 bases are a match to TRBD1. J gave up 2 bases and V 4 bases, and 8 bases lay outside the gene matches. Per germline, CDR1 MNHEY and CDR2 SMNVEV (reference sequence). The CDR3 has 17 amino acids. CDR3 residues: CASSSRDRGIGNQPQHF. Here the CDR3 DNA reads TGTGCCAGCAGTTCTCGGGACAGGGGTATCGGCAATCAGCCCCAGCATTTT.

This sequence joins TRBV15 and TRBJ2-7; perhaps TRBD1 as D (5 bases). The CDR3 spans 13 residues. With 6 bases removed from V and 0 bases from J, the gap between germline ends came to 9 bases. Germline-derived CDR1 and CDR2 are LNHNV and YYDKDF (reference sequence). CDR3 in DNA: TGTGCCACCAGGCAGGGCTCCTCCTACGAGCAGTACTTC. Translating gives CATRQGSSYEQYF.

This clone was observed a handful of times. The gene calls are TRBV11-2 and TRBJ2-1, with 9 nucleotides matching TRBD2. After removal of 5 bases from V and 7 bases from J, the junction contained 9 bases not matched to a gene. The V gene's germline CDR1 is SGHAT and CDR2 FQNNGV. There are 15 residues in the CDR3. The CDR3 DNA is TGTGCCAGCAGCGGACCCCGGGCGGGAGGGAATGAGCAGTTCTTC. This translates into CASSGPRAGGNEQFF.

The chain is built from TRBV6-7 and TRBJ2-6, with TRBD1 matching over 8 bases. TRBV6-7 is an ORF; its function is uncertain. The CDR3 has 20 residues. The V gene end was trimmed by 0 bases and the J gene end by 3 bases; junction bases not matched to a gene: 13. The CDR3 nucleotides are TGTGCCAGCAGTTACTCGCTAGGGACAGGCAATGGGAATGGGGCCAACGTCCTGACTTTC. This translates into CASSYSLGTGNGNGANVLTF.

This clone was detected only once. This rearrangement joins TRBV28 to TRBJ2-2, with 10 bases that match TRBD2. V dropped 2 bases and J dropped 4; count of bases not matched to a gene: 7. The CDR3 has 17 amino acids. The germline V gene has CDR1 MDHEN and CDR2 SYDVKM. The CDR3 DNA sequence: TGTGCCAGCAGTTTAACACTAGCGGGGCTTAGCACCGGGGAGCTGTTTTTT. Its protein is CASSLTLAGLSTGELFF.